A selection of T cell receptor beta chains follows, all from one sample in a study of Graves' ophthalmopathy and Graves' hyperthyroidism. Using its own MiXCR run on the multiplex PCR reads, TCRdb lists one record per CDR3 protein. Here the sample spans 200,000 to 250,000 distinct CDR3 sequences, roughly 21% being singletons. The sequenced material came from peripheral blood. The origin of the receptors is a woman aged 45-59 years with Graves' ophthalmopathy. Each CDR3 is given with its conserved first and last residue. Each record gives: D gene, clone size, J gene, V gene, CDR3 DNA, CDR3 protein. A D gene is named only where the DNA matches it firmly. Clone size is shown for a subset of rows, as once, few, many or a class of expanded clone.

D: TRBD1; size: few; J: TRBJ1-2; V: TRBV6-1; DNA: TGTGCCAGCCGCCGGGACAGGTCCCGCTTGGGCTATGGCTACACCTTC; CDR3: CASRRDRSRLGYGYTF
D: NA; size: many; J: TRBJ1-6; V: TRBV28; DNA: TGTGCCAGCAGTTTATCCGCGTCACCCCTCCACTTT; CDR3: CASSLSASPLHF
D: NA; size: NA; J: TRBJ2-5; V: TRBV6-1; DNA: TGTGCCAGCAGACAATCGCAAGAGACCCAGTACTTC; CDR3: CASRQSQETQYF
D: NA; size: many; J: TRBJ1-1; V: TRBV6-1; DNA: TGTGCCAGCAGTGAACGGAACGCTGGAGCTTTCTTT; CDR3: CASSERNAGAFF
D: NA; size: many; J: TRBJ2-7; V: TRBV7-2; DNA: TGTGCCAGCAGCTTCCAGGGGAGCTCCTACGAGCAGTACTTC; CDR3: CASSFQGSSYEQYF
D: NA; size: many; J: TRBJ1-5; V: TRBV6-1; DNA: TGTGCCAGCAGTGAAAGGGTATATCAGCCCCAGCATTTT; CDR3: CASSERVYQPQHF
D: NA; size: NA; J: TRBJ2-2; V: TRBV6-1; DNA: TGTGCCAGCAGTGAAAGATGGCAGGGGGAGCTGTTTTTT; CDR3: CASSERWQGELFF
D: TRBD1; size: many; J: TRBJ1-1; V: TRBV2; DNA: TGTGCCAGCACCGGACGGGACAGTATGAACACTGAAGCTTTCTTT; CDR3: CASTGRDSMNTEAFF
D: TRBD1; size: many; J: TRBJ2-7; V: TRBV2; DNA: TGTGCCATCGCCGGGACAGACCACTACGAGCAGTACTTC; CDR3: CAIAGTDHYEQYF
D: NA; size: NA; J: TRBJ2-3; V: TRBV9; DNA: TGTGCCAGCAGCCCCCAGATGTCGACAGATACGCAGTATTTT; CDR3: CASSPQMSTDTQYF
D: NA; size: many; J: TRBJ1-1; V: TRBV6-5; DNA: TGTGCCAGCAGTTATTTCAGGGAGGCTGAAGCTTTCTTT; CDR3: CASSYFREAEAFF
D: NA; size: NA; J: TRBJ2-7; V: TRBV12-3/TRBV12-4; DNA: TGTGCCAGCAGGAGGGATGGCAGCTCCTACGAGCAGTACTTC; CDR3: CASRRDGSSYEQYF
D: NA; size: NA; J: TRBJ1-2; V: TRBV6-5; DNA: TGTGCCAGCAGTTACTCGAGTAGCAAAGCGGACTATGGCTACACCTTC; CDR3: CASSYSSSKADYGYTF
D: NA; size: many; J: TRBJ2-7; V: TRBV5-1; DNA: TGCGCCAGCAGTCTGACATCAGACACCTACGAGCAGTACTTC; CDR3: CASSLTSDTYEQYF
D: NA; size: NA; J: TRBJ2-7; V: TRBV29-1; DNA: TGCAGCGTTGATGGGCAGGGGTCGGACGAGCAGTACTTC; CDR3: CSVDGQGSDEQYF
D: TRBD1; size: many; J: TRBJ1-3; V: TRBV19; DNA: TGTGCCAGCAGGAAGGACAGGACAACCTCTGGAAACACCATATATTTT; CDR3: CASRKDRTTSGNTIYF
D: NA; size: many; J: TRBJ1-5; V: TRBV27; DNA: TGTGCCAGCAGTTTCGGACAGTTTGATCAGCCCCAGCATTTT; CDR3: CASSFGQFDQPQHF
D: TRBD1; size: many; J: TRBJ2-2; V: TRBV6-5; DNA: TGTGCCAGCAGTCGATACAGGGGGAACACCGGGGAGCTGTTTTTT; CDR3: CASSRYRGNTGELFF
D: NA; size: many; J: TRBJ2-7; V: TRBV7-2; DNA: TGTGCCAGCAGCCAAGGGGGAGGGCTAGGTTTCGAGCAGTACTTC; CDR3: CASSQGGGLGFEQYF
D: TRBD1; size: many; J: TRBJ1-1; V: TRBV12-3/TRBV12-4; DNA: TGTGCCAGCAGTCCCTGGACAGGGGAGGCTGAAGCTTTCTTT; CDR3: CASSPWTGEAEAFF
D: NA; size: many; J: TRBJ1-5; V: TRBV25-1; DNA: TGTGCCAGCAGCCAGGGGTTGGGGCCCCAGCATTTT; CDR3: CASSQGLGPQHF
D: TRBD1; size: NA; J: TRBJ2-7; V: TRBV6-5; DNA: TGTGCCAGCAGTATACAGGGGACGTTGTACGAGCAGTACTTC; CDR3: CASSIQGTLYEQYF
D: NA; size: many; J: TRBJ2-7; V: TRBV27; DNA: TGTGCCAGCAGCGTGGGGCTCGAGGGGATCGAGCAGTACTTC; CDR3: CASSVGLEGIEQYF
D: TRBD2; size: many; J: TRBJ2-5; V: TRBV4-2; DNA: TGTGCCAGCAGCCAAGGGACTAGCACTTCTGTCGAGACCCAGTACTTC; CDR3: CASSQGTSTSVETQYF
D: TRBD1; size: many; J: TRBJ1-1; V: TRBV29-1; DNA: TGCAGCGTTAAGGGGGCTCAGCGCACTGAAGCTTTCTTT; CDR3: CSVKGAQRTEAFF
D: TRBD2; size: few; J: TRBJ2-7; V: TRBV20-1; DNA: TGCAGTGCTAGAGATTTGTCAGCTAGCGGGAGCTCTTCATACGAGCAGTACTTC; CDR3: CSARDLSASGSSSYEQYF
D: TRBD1; size: many; J: TRBJ2-5; V: TRBV28; DNA: TGTGCCAGCAGTTCCCCTGGGACAGGACAAGAGACCCAGTACTTC; CDR3: CASSSPGTGQETQYF
D: TRBD2; size: many; J: TRBJ2-4; V: TRBV3-1; DNA: TGTGCCAGCAGCCAAGATGCAACTAGCGGAAACATTCAGTACTTC; CDR3: CASSQDATSGNIQYF
D: NA; size: many; J: TRBJ2-5; V: TRBV29-1; DNA: TGCAGCGCCACCGAGTTCTATACCCCCGAAGAGACCCAGTACTTC; CDR3: CSATEFYTPEETQYF
D: NA; size: many; J: TRBJ2-6; V: TRBV4-1; DNA: TGCGCCAGCAGCCAGGGGGGCCCCGGCGTCCTGACTTTC; CDR3: CASSQGGPGVLTF
D: NA; size: many; J: TRBJ2-3; V: TRBV4-2; DNA: TGTGCCAGCAGCCAAGATCGGAGAACAACAGATACGCAGTATTTT; CDR3: CASSQDRRTTDTQYF
D: NA; size: many; J: TRBJ1-6; V: TRBV12-3/TRBV12-4; DNA: TGTGCCAGCAGTTTGAGCTCCTATAATTCACCCCTCCACTTT; CDR3: CASSLSSYNSPLHF
D: TRBD2; size: many; J: TRBJ2-1; V: TRBV12-3/TRBV12-4; DNA: TGTGCCAGCAGCCGGTGGACTAGCGGGGGCAATGAGCAGTTCTTC; CDR3: CASSRWTSGGNEQFF
D: NA; size: few; J: TRBJ2-5; V: TRBV12-3/TRBV12-4; DNA: TGTGCCAGCAGTAGAAGACGGATCCAAGAGACCCAGTACTTC; CDR3: CASSRRRIQETQYF
D: NA; size: many; J: TRBJ2-7; V: TRBV30; DNA: TGTGCCTGGAGAACAGTGTATTCGTACGAGCAGTACTTC; CDR3: CAWRTVYSYEQYF
D: NA; size: many; J: TRBJ1-5; V: TRBV6-1; DNA: TGTGCCAGCAGTCCGAACAGTGTTCATCAGCCCCAGCATTTT; CDR3: CASSPNSVHQPQHF
D: TRBD2; size: many; J: TRBJ2-2; V: TRBV6-5; DNA: TGTGCCAGCAGCTCGCTAGCGGGCAACACCGGGGAGCTGTTTTTT; CDR3: CASSSLAGNTGELFF
D: NA; size: few; J: TRBJ2-7; V: TRBV12-3/TRBV12-4; DNA: TGTGCCAGCAGTCCCCCGGGACGATTCCCCTACGAGCAGTACTTC; CDR3: CASSPPGRFPYEQYF
D: TRBD1; size: many; J: TRBJ2-7; V: TRBV20-1; DNA: TGCAGTGCCACGTCCCGGGGACAGGGAGTGGCAGGTCAGTACTTC; CDR3: CSATSRGQGVAGQYF
D: TRBD1; size: many; J: TRBJ2-7; V: TRBV6-2/TRBV6-3; DNA: TGTGCCAGCAGAATCTACGGGACAGTCTACGAGCAGTACTTC; CDR3: CASRIYGTVYEQYF
D: NA; size: many; J: TRBJ2-5; V: TRBV19; DNA: TGTGCCAGTAGTATCCGATTGGGGGAGGCCCAGTACTTC; CDR3: CASSIRLGEAQYF
D: NA; size: few; J: TRBJ1-5; V: TRBV12-3/TRBV12-4; DNA: TGTGCCAGCAGTTTAGGCTGGGACCATCAGCCCCAGCATTTT; CDR3: CASSLGWDHQPQHF
D: TRBD2; size: many; J: TRBJ2-7; V: TRBV20-1; DNA: TGCAGTACAGGGCGACGGGGAGGCGGGAGGAGCGAGCAGTACTTC; CDR3: CSTGRRGGGRSEQYF
D: TRBD1; size: many; J: TRBJ1-5; V: TRBV19; DNA: TGTGCCAGTAGTAAACCCGGGACAGGGATCAATCAGCCCCAGCATTTT; CDR3: CASSKPGTGINQPQHF
D: NA; size: many; J: TRBJ2-2; V: TRBV2; DNA: TGTGCCAGCAGTGCCACCGGGTCCCGGGCCGGGGAGCTGTTTTTT; CDR3: CASSATGSRAGELFF
D: NA; size: NA; J: TRBJ2-7; V: TRBV6-1; DNA: TGTGCCAGCCATATACGGGACACCCCCGAGCAGTACTTC; CDR3: CASHIRDTPEQYF
D: NA; size: many; J: TRBJ2-7; V: TRBV6-4; DNA: TGTGCCAGCAGTTCCCCTAGCCGCGGCTACGAGCAGTACTTC; CDR3: CASSSPSRGYEQYF
D: NA; size: NA; J: TRBJ2-1; V: TRBV20-1; DNA: TGCAGTGCTAGACCTAGGGGGTACAATGAGCAGTTCTTC; CDR3: CSARPRGYNEQFF
D: NA; size: many; J: TRBJ1-1; V: TRBV5-1; DNA: TGCGCCAGCAGCTTGGGACAGGCGAACACTGAAGCTTTCTTT; CDR3: CASSLGQANTEAFF
D: TRBD1; size: many; J: TRBJ1-6; V: TRBV27; DNA: TGTGCCAGCAGTTACGGTACAGGGGATTCACCCCTCCACTTT; CDR3: CASSYGTGDSPLHF
D: TRBD2; size: many; J: TRBJ2-3; V: TRBV10-3; DNA: TGTGCCACCCTGCTAGCGGGGGACACAGATACGCAGTATTTT; CDR3: CATLLAGDTDTQYF
D: TRBD2; size: NA; J: TRBJ2-2; V: TRBV12-3/TRBV12-4; DNA: TGTGCCAGCAGTTCACCCCTTAGCGGGATCTACACCGGGGAGCTGTTTTTT; CDR3: CASSSPLSGIYTGELFF
D: TRBD1; size: many; J: TRBJ2-2; V: TRBV19; DNA: TGTGCCAGTAGTCCACTACCGGGACAGGGATACGGGGAGCTGTTTTTT; CDR3: CASSPLPGQGYGELFF